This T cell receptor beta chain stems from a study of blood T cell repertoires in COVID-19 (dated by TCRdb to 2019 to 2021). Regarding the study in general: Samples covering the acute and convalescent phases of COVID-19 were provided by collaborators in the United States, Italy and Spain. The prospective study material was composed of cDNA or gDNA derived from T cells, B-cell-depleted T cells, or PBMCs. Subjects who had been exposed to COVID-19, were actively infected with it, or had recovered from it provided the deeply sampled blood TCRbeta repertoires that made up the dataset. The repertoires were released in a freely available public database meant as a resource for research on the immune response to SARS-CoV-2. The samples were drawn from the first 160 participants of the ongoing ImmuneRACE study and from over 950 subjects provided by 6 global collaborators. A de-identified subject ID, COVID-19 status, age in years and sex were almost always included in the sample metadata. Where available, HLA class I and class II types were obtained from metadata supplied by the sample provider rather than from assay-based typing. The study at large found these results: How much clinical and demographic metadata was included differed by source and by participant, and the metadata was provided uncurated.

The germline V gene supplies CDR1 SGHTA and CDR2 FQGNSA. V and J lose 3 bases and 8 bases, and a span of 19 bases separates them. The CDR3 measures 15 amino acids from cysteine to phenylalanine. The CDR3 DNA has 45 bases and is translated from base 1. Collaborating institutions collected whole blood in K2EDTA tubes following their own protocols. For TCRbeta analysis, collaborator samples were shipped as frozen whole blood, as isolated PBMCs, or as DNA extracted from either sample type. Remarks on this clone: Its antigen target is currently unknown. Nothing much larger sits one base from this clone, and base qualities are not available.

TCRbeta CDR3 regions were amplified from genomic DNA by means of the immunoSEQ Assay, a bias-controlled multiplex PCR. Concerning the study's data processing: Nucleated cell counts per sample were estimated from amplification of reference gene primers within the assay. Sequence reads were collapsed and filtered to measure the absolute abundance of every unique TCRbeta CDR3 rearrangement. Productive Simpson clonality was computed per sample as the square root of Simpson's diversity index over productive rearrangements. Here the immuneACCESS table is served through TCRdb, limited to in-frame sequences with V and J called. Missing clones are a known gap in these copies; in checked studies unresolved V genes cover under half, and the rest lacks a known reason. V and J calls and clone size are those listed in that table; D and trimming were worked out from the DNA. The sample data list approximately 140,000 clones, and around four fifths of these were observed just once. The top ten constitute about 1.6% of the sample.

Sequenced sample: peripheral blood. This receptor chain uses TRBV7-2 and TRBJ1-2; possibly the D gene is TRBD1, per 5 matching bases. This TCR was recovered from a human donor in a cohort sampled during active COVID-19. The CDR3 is CASSFYRFSSSGYTF. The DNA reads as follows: TGTGCCAGCAGCTTTTACAGGTTCTCGTCGAGCGGCTACACCTTC.